The T cell receptor beta chain under discussion was sequenced for a study of blood T cell repertoires in COVID-19 (dated by TCRdb to 2020 to 2022). As for the study more broadly: The collaborator samples originated in the United States, Italy and Spain and spanned the acute and convalescent phases of COVID-19. The material from the prospective study consisted of cDNA or gDNA derived from T cells, B-cell-depleted T cells, or PBMCs. Where available, HLA class I and class II types were obtained from metadata supplied by the sample provider rather than from assay-based typing. Subjects who had been exposed to COVID-19, were actively infected with it, or had recovered from it provided the deeply sampled blood TCRbeta repertoires that made up the dataset. The repertoires were made available in a free public database intended to serve as a resource for research on the immune response to SARS-CoV-2. Sample metadata almost always included a de-identified subject ID, COVID-19 status, age in years and sex. The samples were drawn from two sources: the first 160 participants of the ongoing ImmuneRACE study, and over 950 subjects contributed by 6 global collaborators.

Another Seattle source contributed samples from volunteer blood donors who had recovered from COVID-19. Each collaborating institution followed its own protocols to collect whole blood in K2EDTA tubes. For TCRbeta analysis, collaborators shipped samples as frozen whole blood, isolated PBMCs, or DNA extracted from either of those sample types. On this clone: Its target antigen remains unknown. Per-base quality was not reported, and no clone a single base away is much larger than it.

TCRbeta CDR3 regions were amplified from genomic DNA using the immunoSEQ Assay, a bias-controlled multiplex PCR. Per the authors' processing: The number of nucleated cells in each sample was estimated by amplification of reference gene primers within the assay. Sequence reads were collapsed and filtered to measure the absolute abundance of every unique TCRbeta CDR3 rearrangement. For each sample, productive Simpson clonality was calculated as the square root of Simpson's diversity index across productive rearrangements. The table was pulled from immuneACCESS by TCRdb, which kept in-frame rearrangements only. Such tables lose some clones; where checked, under half of the loss comes from unresolved V genes, and the rest has no known cause. V, J and clone size are taken as reported in that table, and D and trimming were inferred from the DNA itself. In all, the sample holds about 240,000 clones, and about 85% of those were seen once. Roughly 1.9% of the sample lies in the top ten.

The V and J ends are trimmed by 4 bases and 4 bases, leaving 12 bases between them. The CDR3 spans 14 residues, from the cysteine through the phenylalanine. Of all the DNA, just the CDR3 is kept, 42 bases in frame from base 1. The germline V gene sets CDR1 to SGHDN and CDR2 to FVKESK. Broad study findings and their caveats: The amount of clinical and demographic metadata varied by source and participant and was provided uncurated.

Sequenced material: peripheral blood. The sequence joins TRBV14 to TRBJ2-3, with TRBD2 perhaps the D gene, on 5 matching bases. The receptor comes from a man aged 30 to 39 who had recovered from COVID-19. In nucleotide form, the sequence is TGTGCCAGCAGCCTAATCGGGGTTGCAGATACGCAGTATTTT. Protein translation: CASSLIGVADTQYF.